What follows are 3 T cell receptor beta chains derived from one specimen sequenced in a study of brain T cells in children with intractable seizures. Sequencing was performed with immunoSEQ multiplex PCR; in TCRdb, only in-frame clones are kept and a portion is missing. Altogether about 20,000 clones are present, 94% being singletons, with the ten largest covering around 6.6%. Sequencing was performed on peripheral blood, taken at surgery. The receptors were sampled from a boy aged 10-17 years with focal cortical dysplasia and intractable seizures.

The genes are TRBV4-1 and TRBJ1-2; no clear D. Germline V CDR1 and CDR2: MGHRA, YSYEKL. The length of the CDR3 is 15 residues. The V gene lost 0 bases and the J gene lost 0 bases, with 8 bases spanning the gap. CDR3 amino acids: CASSQDWGTNYGYTF. The CDR3 DNA reads TGCGCCAGCAGCCAAGATTGGGGAACTAACTATGGCTACACCTTC.

For the CDR3, the DNA is TGCGCCAGCAGCGGGACCGGGGAGCTGTTTTTT. Amino acid sequence: CASSGTGELFF. The chain recombines TRBV10-1 with TRBJ2-2; D gene uncertain. With 6 bases removed from V and 5 bases from J, the gap between germline ends came to 4 bases. CDR1 and CDR2 from the germline V gene are WNHNN and SYGVQD (reference sequence). This CDR3 spans 11 amino acids.

This sequence joins TRBV28 and TRBJ2-1; D unclear. The germline gives CDR1 MDHEN, CDR2 SYDVKM. The CDR3 is made up of 16 amino acids. V lost 1 base and J lost 0, with 10 bases in between. DNA for the CDR3: TGTGCCAGCAGTTTATTGTTGTCTGGCTCCTACAATGAGCAGTTCTTC. The encoded protein is CASSLLLSGSYNEQFF.